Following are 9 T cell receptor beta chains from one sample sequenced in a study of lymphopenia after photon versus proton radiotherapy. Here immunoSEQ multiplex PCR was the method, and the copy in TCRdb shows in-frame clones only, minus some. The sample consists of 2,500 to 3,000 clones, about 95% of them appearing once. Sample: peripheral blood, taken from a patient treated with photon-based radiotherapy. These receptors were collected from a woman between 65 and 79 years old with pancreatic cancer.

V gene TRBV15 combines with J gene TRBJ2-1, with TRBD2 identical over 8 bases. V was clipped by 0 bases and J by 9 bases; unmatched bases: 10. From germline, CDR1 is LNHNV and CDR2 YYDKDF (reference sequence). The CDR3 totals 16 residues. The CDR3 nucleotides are TGTGCCACCAGCAGAGAAGGGGGACTAGGCCCTCTTGAGCAGTTCTTC. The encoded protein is CATSREGGLGPLEQFF.

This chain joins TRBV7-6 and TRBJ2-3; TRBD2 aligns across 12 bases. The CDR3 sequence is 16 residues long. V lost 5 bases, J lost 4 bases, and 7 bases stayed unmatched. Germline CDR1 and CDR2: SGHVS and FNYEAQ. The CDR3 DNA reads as TGTGCCAGCAGCACGACTAGCGGGAGTTTCGCAGATACGCAGTATTTT. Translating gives CASSTTSGSFADTQYF.

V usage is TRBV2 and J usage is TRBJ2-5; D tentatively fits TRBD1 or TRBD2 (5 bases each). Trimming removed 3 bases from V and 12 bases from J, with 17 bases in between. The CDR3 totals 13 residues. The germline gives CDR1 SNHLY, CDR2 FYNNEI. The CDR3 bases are TGTGCCAGCAGTGACTCCCCGGGGCTACGAAAGTACTTC. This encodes CASSDSPGLRKYF. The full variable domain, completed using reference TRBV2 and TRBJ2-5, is EPEVTQTPSHQVTQMGQEVILRCVPISNHLYFYWYRQILGQKVEFLVSFYNNEISEKSEIFDDQFSVERPDGSNFTLKIRSTKLEDSAMYFCASSDSPGLRKYFGPGTRLLVL.

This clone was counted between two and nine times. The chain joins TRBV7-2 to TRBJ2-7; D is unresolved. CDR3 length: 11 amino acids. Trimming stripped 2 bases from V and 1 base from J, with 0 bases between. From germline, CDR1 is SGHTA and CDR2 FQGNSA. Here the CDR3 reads CASSLSYEQYF. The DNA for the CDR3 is TGTGCCAGCAGCTTATCCTACGAGCAGTACTTC.

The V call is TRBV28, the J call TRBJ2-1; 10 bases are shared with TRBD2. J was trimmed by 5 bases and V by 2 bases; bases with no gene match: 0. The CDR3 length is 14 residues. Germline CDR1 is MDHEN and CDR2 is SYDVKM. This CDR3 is CASSLGLADNEQFF. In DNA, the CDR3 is TGTGCCAGCAGTTTAGGACTAGCGGACAATGAGCAGTTCTTC.

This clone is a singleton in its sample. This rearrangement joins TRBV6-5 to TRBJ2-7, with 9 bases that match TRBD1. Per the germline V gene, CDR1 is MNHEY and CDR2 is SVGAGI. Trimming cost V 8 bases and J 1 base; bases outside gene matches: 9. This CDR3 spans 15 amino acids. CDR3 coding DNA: TGTGCCAGCGGGGAGGGGGACAGGGAATCCTACGAGCAGTACTTC. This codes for CASGEGDRESYEQYF.

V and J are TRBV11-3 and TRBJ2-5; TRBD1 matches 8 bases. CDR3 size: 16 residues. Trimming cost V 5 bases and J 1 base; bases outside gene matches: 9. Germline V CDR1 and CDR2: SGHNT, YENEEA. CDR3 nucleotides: TGTGCCAGCAGCCCCGGACAGGGCATTACCCAAGAGACCCAGTACTTC. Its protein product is CASSPGQGITQETQYF.

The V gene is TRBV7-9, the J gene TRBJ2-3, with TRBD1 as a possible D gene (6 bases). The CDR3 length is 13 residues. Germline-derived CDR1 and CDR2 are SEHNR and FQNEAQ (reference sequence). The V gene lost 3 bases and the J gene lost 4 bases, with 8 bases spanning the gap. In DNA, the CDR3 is TGTGCCAGCAGCTTTGGACAGCCAGATACGCAGTATTTT. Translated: CASSFGQPDTQYF.

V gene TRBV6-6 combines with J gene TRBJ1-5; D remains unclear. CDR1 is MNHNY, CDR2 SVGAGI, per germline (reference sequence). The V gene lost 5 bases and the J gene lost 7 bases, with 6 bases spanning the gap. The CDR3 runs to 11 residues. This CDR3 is CASSPSQPQHF. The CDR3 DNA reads TGTGCCAGCAGTCCTAGCCAGCCCCAGCATTTT.